This T cell receptor (beta chain) was profiled in a study of blood T cell repertoires in COVID-19. At the level of the study: Samples taken during acute and convalescent COVID-19 were collected in the United States, Italy and Spain. The analysed material was cDNA or gDNA that came from T cells, B-cell-depleted T cells, or PBMCs.

Clones were read by immunoSEQ multiplex PCR, and TCRdb kept only the in-frame ones, dropping some. Of approximately 99,000 clones listed, around 87% are singletons. Germline V lookup: CDR1 MNHEY, CDR2 SVGAGI. Trimming left V 6 bases short and J 5 bases short, with 17 bases between. This CDR3 has 14 residues. This TCR was recovered from a human donor in a cohort sampled during active COVID-19. The rearrangement links TRBV6-5 to TRBJ2-7; possibly TRBD2 for D (6 bases). Sequenced input: peripheral blood. CDR3 in DNA: TGTGCCAGCAGGCCAGTAGCGGTGGACGACGAGCAGTACTTC. Protein sequence: CASRPVAVDDEQYF.